The 2 T cell receptor beta chains reported below all come from one sample, sequenced in a study of OX40 agonist ivuxolimab in advanced cancers. Clones were read by immunoSEQ multiplex PCR, and TCRdb kept only the in-frame ones, dropping some. Of some 52,000 clones listed, 80% to 95% are singletons. Sequenced here: CD4+ or CD8+ T cells sorted from blood, sampled in a trial of the OX40 agonist ivuxolimab. Receptors were obtained from an adult with an advanced solid tumor such as melanoma, head and neck, liver or kidney cancer.

The V and J genes are TRBV27 and TRBJ2-2; 9 bases map to TRBD1. CDR3 size: 15 residues. Per the germline V gene, CDR1 is MNHEY and CDR2 is SMNVEV (reference sequence). The ends lost 7 bases at V and 3 bases at J; junction bases unmatched: 6. CDR3 DNA: TGTGCCAGCACCTACTGGACAGGGGACACCGGGGAGCTGTTTTTT. Translated, it gives CASTYWTGDTGELFF.

J is TRBJ2-7 and V is TRBV19; either TRBD1 or TRBD2 may supply D (5 bases each). Germline V gene lookup returns CDR1 LNHDA and CDR2 SQIVND (reference sequence). The CDR3 runs 14 residues. Trimming pared 2 bases from V and 3 bases from J, leaving 11 bases between. In DNA form, the CDR3 reads TGTGCCAGTAGTATATCGGGGCCAGGCTACGAGCAGTACTTC. Residues: CASSISGPGYEQYF.